These 21 T cell receptor beta chains were all obtained from the same sample, sequenced in a study of cytomegalovirus exposure and HLA in healthy donors. Both 60 Vbeta primers and 13 Jbeta primers went into the PCR. Clones were read by immunoSEQ multiplex PCR, and TCRdb kept only the in-frame ones, dropping some. The sample holds about 120,000 clones, under 80% seen once. What was sequenced was PBMCs. These receptors originate from a man aged 55 to 70 in good health and CMV-seropositive.

This chain links TRBV4-1 with TRBJ1-2; possibly TRBD1 for D (6 bases). V was clipped by 0 bases and J by 7 bases, with 18 bases between them. Germline lookup yields CDR1 MGHRA and CDR2 YSYEKL. The CDR3 loop spans 16 amino acids. This chain's CDR3 is CASSQEVNGGLGGYTF. CDR3 bases: TGCGCCAGCAGCCAAGAAGTTAACGGGGGGCTTGGTGGCTACACCTTC.

The chain is built from TRBV9 and TRBJ1-2; TRBD1 is a possible D gene (5 bases). Germline V gives CDR1 SGDLS, CDR2 YYNGEE. Trimming cost V 4 bases and J 1 base, with 14 bases left between them. The CDR3 extends over 15 amino acids. The CDR3 bases are TGTGCCAGCAGCCCCCGGGGACTTGATAACTATGGCTACACCTTC. Translating it yields CASSPRGLDNYGYTF.

The CDR3 sequence is CASSDRGGNQPQHF. CDR3 DNA: TGTGCCAGCAGTGACAGGGGTGGGAATCAGCCCCAGCATTTT. This rearrangement joins TRBV2 to TRBJ1-5, with a possible D match to TRBD1 (6 bases). The CDR3 has 14 amino acids. In germline, CDR1 is SNHLY, CDR2 FYNNEI. V was trimmed by 3 bases and J by 4 bases, leaving 10 bases between them.

On this clone: The junction differs from germline at one of its ends, possibly a read error. The chain links TRBV6-1 to TRBJ2-7; TRBD1 might be the D (6 bases). CDR3 length equals 14 residues. Germline V lookup: CDR1 MNHNS, CDR2 SASEGT. The CDR3 coding sequence is TGTGCCAGCAGCGAAGACAGGCTCTCCTACGAGCAGTACTTC. Encoded protein: CASSEDRLSYEQYF.

This clone was picked up one time. The chain employs TRBV9 and TRBJ2-7; D gene unclear. CDR3 size: 14 residues. CDR1 and CDR2 (germline): SGDLS, YYNGEE. The V gene lost 4 bases and the J gene lost 1 base, with 12 bases spanning the gap. CDR3 protein: CASSFTTSSYEQYF. CDR3 coding DNA: TGTGCCAGCAGCTTTACCACCAGTTCCTACGAGCAGTACTTC.

The chain combines TRBV7-9 with TRBJ1-2; D ambiguous. Germline values: CDR1 SEHNR, CDR2 FQNEAQ (reference sequence). This CDR3 comprises 14 residues. V gave up 1 base and J gave up 7 bases, with 13 bases separating them. In nucleotides, the CDR3 is TGTGCCAGCAGCTTAGGTCCGGAGAGCAGTGGCTACACCTTC. The encoded protein is CASSLGPESSGYTF.

The V and J genes are TRBV11-2 and TRBJ2-3, with 10 bases lining up with TRBD2. Germline V gene data show CDR1 as SGHAT and CDR2 as FQNNGV. CDR3 length: 15 residues. Losses at the gene ends were 6 bases for V and 1 base for J; bases not matched to a gene: 4. The CDR3 here is CASRAAGGRTDTQYF. The DNA for the CDR3 is TGTGCCAGCAGGGCAGCGGGGGGGCGCACAGATACGCAGTATTTT. The full variable domain, rest sourced from reference TRBV11-2 and TRBJ2-3, is EAGVAQSPRYKIIEKRQSVAFWCNPISGHATLYWYQQILGQGPKLLIQFQNNGVVDDSQLPKDRFSAERLKGVDSTLKIQPAKLEDSAVYLCASRAAGGRTDTQYFGPGTRLTVL.

The rearrangement links TRBV5-1 to TRBJ1-1; TRBD1 aligns across 10 bases. Germline trimming cut 4 bases from V and 6 bases from J; bases unmatched to any gene: 6. CDR3 length: 14 amino acids. Germline V gene sequence: CDR1 SGHRS, CDR2 YFSETQ. This CDR3 reads CASSGDRGRAEAFF. CDR3 DNA: TGCGCCAGCAGCGGGGACAGGGGCAGGGCTGAAGCTTTCTTT.

The V call is TRBV5-6, the J call TRBJ2-1; D possibly corresponds to TRBD2 (7 bases). The CDR3 runs 16 residues. The germline gives CDR1 SGHDT, CDR2 YYEEEE. V was trimmed by 4 bases and J by 0 bases, leaving 14 bases between them. The CDR3 nucleotides are TGTGCCAGCAGCCGGGCGCGGGGGCCCTCCTACAATGAGCAGTTCTTC. It yields the protein CASSRARGPSYNEQFF.

The chain combines TRBV10-3 with TRBJ1-2; 9 nucleotides line up with TRBD1. The CDR3 runs 15 residues. Per germline, CDR1 ENHRY and CDR2 SYGVKD. The V segment lost 0 bases and the J segment 6 bases; nucleotides outside the gene matches: 5. CDR3 region: CAISESTGQGHGYTF. CDR3 nucleotide sequence: TGTGCCATCAGTGAGTCGACGGGACAGGGCCATGGCTACACCTTC.

The chain uses TRBV5-6 and TRBJ1-2; D unclear. Germline assignment: CDR1 SGHDT and CDR2 YYEEEE. CDR3 length: 15 amino acids. Trimming removed 0 bases at V and 9 bases at J, with 18 bases between. CDR3 in DNA: TGTGCCAGCAGCTTGGGAGCCGGATTGCGGTTGCGCTACACCTTC. Its translation is CASSLGAGLRLRYTF.

The chain is built from TRBV7-9 and TRBJ1-3; 11 positions agree with TRBD1. V lost 5 bases to trimming and J lost 4 bases; unmatched junction nucleotides: 7. CDR3 length: 16 amino acids. Germline assignment: CDR1 SEHNR and CDR2 FQNEAQ (reference sequence). The CDR3 spells CASSRGQGAIGNTIYF. CDR3 nucleotide sequence: TGTGCCAGCAGCCGCGGACAGGGGGCTATCGGAAACACCATATATTTT.

In its sample, this clone was seen a few times. V gene TRBV5-1 combines with J gene TRBJ1-6; D gene unclear. This CDR3 is 15 amino acids long. Germline V gene lookup returns CDR1 SGHRS and CDR2 YFSETQ. V was cut by 0 bases and J by 7 bases, with 11 bases left in between. CDR3 in DNA: TGCGCCAGCAGCTTGGACCTCCCAGGCAATTCACCCCTCCACTTT. Translated, it gives CASSLDLPGNSPLHF.

This chain uses TRBV7-3 with TRBJ2-1; 11 bases agree with TRBD2. V lost 1 base, J lost 9 bases, and 5 bases stayed unmatched. This CDR3 is 15 amino acids long. Germline assignment: CDR1 SGHTA and CDR2 FQGTGA. CDR3 residues: CASSLMSGTSGEQFF. The CDR3 DNA sequence: TGTGCCAGCAGCTTAATGTCCGGGACTAGCGGTGAGCAGTTCTTC.

J is TRBJ1-3 and V is TRBV6-1; D is unclear. The CDR3 sequence is 15 residues long. The V gene lost 4 bases and the J gene lost 3 bases, with 13 bases spanning the gap. Germline values: CDR1 MNHNS, CDR2 SASEGT. The CDR3 DNA follows: TGTGCCAGCAGTGCGGGAGAAGCGGGTGGAAACACCATATATTTT. Residues: CASSAGEAGGNTIYF.

Here the CDR3 reads CASSILAEGKGNEQFF. In nucleotides, the CDR3 is TGTGCCAGCAGCATACTAGCGGAGGGAAAAGGAAATGAGCAGTTCTTC. V and J are TRBV9 and TRBJ2-1; 8 bases agree with TRBD2. The germline CDR1 and CDR2 sequences are SGDLS and YYNGEE. J was trimmed by 7 bases and V by 4 bases; bases with no gene match: 13. CDR3 size: 16 residues. Full variable domain (rest looked up from reference TRBV9 and TRBJ2-1): DSGVTQTPKHLITATGQRVTLRCSPRSGDLSVYWYQQSLDQGLQFLIQYYNGEERAKGNILERFSAQQFPDLHSELNLSSLELGDSALYFCASSILAEGKGNEQFFGPGTRLTVL.

The V call is TRBV15, the J call TRBJ1-5, with a weak D call TRBD1 (5 bases). Germline CDR1 reads LNHNV; CDR2 reads YYDKDF (reference sequence). CDR3 length: 17 amino acids. V lost 0 bases to trimming and J lost 4 bases, with 16 bases between them. The DNA for the CDR3 is TGTGCCACCAGCAGAGAGTCGGCGGGACGGTTAAATCAGCCCCAGCATTTT. Residues: CATSRESAGRLNQPQHF.

The genes are TRBV19 and TRBJ2-2; TRBD2 matches 9 bases. The germline V gene encodes CDR1 LNHDA and CDR2 SQIVND (reference sequence). V was pared by 6 bases and J by 6 bases, with 8 bases of the junction left unmatched. The CDR3 is made up of 15 amino acids. DNA of the CDR3: TGTGCCAGTAGGGGGCTGGCGGGAGGGTCCGGGGAGCTGTTTTTT. Its translation is CASRGLAGGSGELFF.

This sequence joins TRBV19 and TRBJ2-2; TRBD2 might be the D (7 bases). The CDR3 loop spans 15 amino acids. From germline, CDR1 is LNHDA and CDR2 SQIVND (reference sequence). Trimming left V 3 bases short and J 3 bases short, with 11 bases between. CDR3 sequence: CASSIQGRDTGELFF. In DNA, the CDR3 is TGTGCCAGTAGTATCCAGGGGAGGGACACCGGGGAGCTGTTTTTT.

This sequence joins TRBV4-2 and TRBJ1-2; 7 bases match TRBD1. The CDR3 contains 15 residues. J lost 8 bases, V lost 3 bases, and 12 bases had no gene match. Germline loops: CDR1 LGHNA, CDR2 YNFKEQ. As DNA, the CDR3 is TGTGCCAGCAGCCACCCACAGGGGCGGTCTGGAGGCTACACCTTC. Protein sequence: CASSHPQGRSGGYTF.

The V gene is TRBV2, the J gene TRBJ2-1, with D perhaps TRBD1 (5 bases). The V end was cut by 1 base, the J end by 6 bases, with 10 bases between. CDR3 length: 14 amino acids. Germline CDR1 SNHLY, CDR2 FYNNEI. The CDR3 protein is CASSEGTYGNEQFF. The CDR3 DNA reads as TGTGCCAGCAGTGAAGGGACATATGGCAATGAGCAGTTCTTC.